Listed below are T cell receptor beta chains from one sample, sequenced in a study of blood T cell repertoires in COVID-19. The repertoire was sequenced with immunoSEQ multiplex PCR; TCRdb's copy has only in-frame clones and lacks some. Counted here are roughly 180,000 clones, less than 85% occurring once; the ten biggest clones make up 4.4%. The sample consisted of PBMCs or T cells enriched from blood (not recorded which). These receptors were obtained from a woman aged 50 to 65 who had recovered from COVID-19. CDR3s include the opening cysteine and the closing phenylalanine or tryptophan. The order of the fields is J gene, D gene, clone size, V gene, CDR3 DNA, CDR3 protein. A D gene is named only where the DNA matches it firmly. Some rows mark clone size as missing; the rest say once, few, many or name a class of expanded clone.

j_call: TRBJ1-6
d_call: TRBD1
clone_size: NA
v_call: TRBV7-3
cdr3_nt: TGTGCCAGCAGCTACGGAACCCGACAGGGAAGCTCCTATAATTCACCCCTCCACTTT
cdr3_aa: CASSYGTRQGSSYNSPLHF

j_call: TRBJ2-1
d_call: NA
clone_size: NA
v_call: TRBV11-3
cdr3_nt: TGTGCCAGCAGCTTAGCGCGGCGGGTCGCTTACAATGAGCAGTTCTTC
cdr3_aa: CASSLARRVAYNEQFF

j_call: TRBJ2-2
d_call: NA
clone_size: NA
v_call: TRBV6-4
cdr3_nt: TGTGCCAGCAGTGGTTCCGGCGGGGAGCTGTTTTTT
cdr3_aa: CASSGSGGELFF

j_call: TRBJ2-1
d_call: NA
clone_size: NA
v_call: TRBV7-9
cdr3_nt: TGTGCCAGCAGCCCGGGGGACAATGAGCAGTTCTTC
cdr3_aa: CASSPGDNEQFF

j_call: TRBJ2-1
d_call: TRBD2
clone_size: NA
v_call: TRBV5-4
cdr3_nt: TGTGCCAGCAGCCACCGGACTAGCGGGAACAATGAGCAGTTCTTC
cdr3_aa: CASSHRTSGNNEQFF

j_call: TRBJ2-5
d_call: TRBD2
clone_size: NA
v_call: TRBV27
cdr3_nt: TGTGCCAGCAAAGCGGGGGAGCGCCAGTACCAAGAGACCCAGTACTTC
cdr3_aa: CASKAGERQYQETQYF

j_call: TRBJ2-2
d_call: NA
clone_size: NA
v_call: TRBV5-5
cdr3_nt: TGTGCCAGCAGCTTGGCTAGTTTTAACACCGGGGAGCTGTTTTTT
cdr3_aa: CASSLASFNTGELFF

j_call: TRBJ2-5
d_call: NA
clone_size: once
v_call: TRBV6-1
cdr3_nt: TGTGCCAGCAGTGAAGACAGGGAAGGGACCCAGTACTTC
cdr3_aa: CASSEDREGTQYF

j_call: TRBJ2-1
d_call: NA
clone_size: NA
v_call: TRBV7-2
cdr3_nt: TGTGCCAGCAGCTTCGGAGGCGGCAATGAGCAGTTCTTC
cdr3_aa: CASSFGGGNEQFF

j_call: TRBJ1-1
d_call: NA
clone_size: NA
v_call: TRBV5-1
cdr3_nt: TGCGCCAGCAGCTTGGAGCACACTGAAGCTTTCTTT
cdr3_aa: CASSLEHTEAFF

j_call: TRBJ2-1
d_call: TRBD2
clone_size: NA
v_call: TRBV30
cdr3_nt: TGTGCCTGGAGACGGGAGGGCCCCGGGAATGAGCAGTTCTTC
cdr3_aa: CAWRREGPGNEQFF

j_call: TRBJ2-1
d_call: NA
clone_size: NA
v_call: TRBV4-1
cdr3_nt: TGCGCCAGCAGCCCCTGGCAGGGGAATAACAATGAGCAGTTCTTC
cdr3_aa: CASSPWQGNNNEQFF

j_call: TRBJ2-5
d_call: TRBD1
clone_size: NA
v_call: TRBV9
cdr3_nt: TGTGCCAGCAGCGGGCCTAGGACAGGGGGCAAGACCCAGTACTTC
cdr3_aa: CASSGPRTGGKTQYF

j_call: TRBJ1-2
d_call: NA
clone_size: few
v_call: TRBV7-2
cdr3_nt: TGTGCCAGCAGCTTAGAGGTGACTTCCCCGGTTGATAACTATGGCTACACCTTC
cdr3_aa: CASSLEVTSPVDNYGYTF

j_call: TRBJ2-3
d_call: NA
clone_size: NA
v_call: TRBV11-3
cdr3_nt: TGTGCCAGCAGCCCCGACGCCGCCGGGGGAACAGATACGCAGTATTTT
cdr3_aa: CASSPDAAGGTDTQYF

j_call: TRBJ2-3
d_call: TRBD2
clone_size: NA
v_call: TRBV29-1
cdr3_nt: TGCAGCGTTGAAGGCGGGAGCGTAACACTAAGCACAGATACGCAGTATTTT
cdr3_aa: CSVEGGSVTLSTDTQYF

j_call: TRBJ2-2
d_call: NA
clone_size: NA
v_call: TRBV5-5
cdr3_nt: TGTGCCAGCAGCCCATACACCGGGGAGCTGTTTTTT
cdr3_aa: CASSPYTGELFF

j_call: TRBJ2-3
d_call: NA
clone_size: NA
v_call: TRBV11-3
cdr3_nt: TGTGCCAGCAGCACCGGGGGAATACATACGCAGTATTTT
cdr3_aa: CASSTGGIHTQYF

j_call: TRBJ1-1
d_call: NA
clone_size: NA
v_call: TRBV6-5
cdr3_nt: TGTGCCAGCAGCTACCCCAGCGGGGAGGGCACTGAAGCTTTCTTT
cdr3_aa: CASSYPSGEGTEAFF

j_call: TRBJ1-1
d_call: NA
clone_size: NA
v_call: TRBV29-1
cdr3_nt: TGCAGCGTTCGCGGGGGTCCGAACACTGAAGCTTTCTTT
cdr3_aa: CSVRGGPNTEAFF